This entry features one T cell receptor (beta chain) sequence. Data came from immunoSEQ multiplex PCR; TCRdb stores just in-frame clones and leaves some out. Of about 200,000 clones in the sample, 65% to 90% are singletons; the top ten hold approximately 13%. The sample originates from a study of blood T cell repertoires in COVID-19. The CDR3 length is 14 residues. The ends lost 2 bases at V and 5 bases at J; junction bases unmatched: 4. Germline lookup yields CDR1 SGHTA and CDR2 FQGNSA. The sequence was obtained from a human donor in a cohort sampled during active COVID-19. This chain connects TRBV7-2 to TRBJ1-2, with 8 bases aligning to TRBD1. Specimen: peripheral blood. This chain's CDR3 is CASSLRRTGYGYTF. The CDR3 nucleotides read TGTGCCAGCAGCTTACGAAGGACAGGGTATGGCTACACCTTC.